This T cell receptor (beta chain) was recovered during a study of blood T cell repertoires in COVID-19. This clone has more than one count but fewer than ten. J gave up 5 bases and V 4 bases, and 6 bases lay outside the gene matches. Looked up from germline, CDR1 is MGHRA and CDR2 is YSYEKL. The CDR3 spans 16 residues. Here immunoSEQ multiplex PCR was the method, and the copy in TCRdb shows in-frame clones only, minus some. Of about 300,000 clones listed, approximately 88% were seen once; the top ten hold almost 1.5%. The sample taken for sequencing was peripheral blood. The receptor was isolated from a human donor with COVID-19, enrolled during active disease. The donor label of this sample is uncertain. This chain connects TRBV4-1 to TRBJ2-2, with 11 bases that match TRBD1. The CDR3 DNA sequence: TGCGCCAGCAGCCCACCGGGACAGGGGGGTACCGGGGAGCTGTTTTTT. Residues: CASSPPGQGGTGELFF.